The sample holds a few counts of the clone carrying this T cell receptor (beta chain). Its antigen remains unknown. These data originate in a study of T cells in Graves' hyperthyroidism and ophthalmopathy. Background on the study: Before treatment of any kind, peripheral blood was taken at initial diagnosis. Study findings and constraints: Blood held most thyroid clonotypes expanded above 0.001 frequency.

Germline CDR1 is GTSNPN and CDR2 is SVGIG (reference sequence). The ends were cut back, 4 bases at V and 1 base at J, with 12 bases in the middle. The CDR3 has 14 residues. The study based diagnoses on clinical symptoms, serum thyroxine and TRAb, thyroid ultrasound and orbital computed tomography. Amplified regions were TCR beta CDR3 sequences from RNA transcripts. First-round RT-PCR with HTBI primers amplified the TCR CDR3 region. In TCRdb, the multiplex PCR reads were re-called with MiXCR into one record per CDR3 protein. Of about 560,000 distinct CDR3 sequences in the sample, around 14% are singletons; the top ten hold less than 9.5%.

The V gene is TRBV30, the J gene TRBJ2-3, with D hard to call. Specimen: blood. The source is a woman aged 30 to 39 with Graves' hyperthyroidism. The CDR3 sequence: CAWKRARGTDTQYF. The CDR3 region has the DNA TGTGCCTGGAAACGGGCCCGTGGCACAGATACGCAGTATTTT.